The following is a TCR beta chain sequence with its context. Its antigen is unidentified. The data were taken from a study of identical twins. Template switching (which added a universal primer site) was used, and cDNA carried unique molecular identifiers. TCRdb redid the calling of the 5' RACE reads with MiXCR, one entry per CDR3 protein. The table has about 190,000 distinct CDR3 sequences, about 16% seen once. The CDR3 sequence is 12 residues long. The germline V gene has CDR1 LGHDT and CDR2 YNNKEL (reference sequence). The V and J ends lost 8 bases and 4 bases respectively, with 11 bases between them. Notes on the study in general: Cross-sectional statistics, not tracking of the same donors, supported the conclusions.

The same sample was also studied in work on T cells expressing NK-cell markers. As that report states: Dominant NKG2C+ clonotypes were found to form roughly 1.0-7.0% of CD8+ T cells in over five donors.

Material for sequencing was CD8+ T cells sorted from blood. The receptor's source is a woman aged 18 to 35 in good health. The chain is built from TRBV3-1 and TRBJ1-2; a possible D gene is TRBD1 (6 bases). CDR3: CASAQGPYGYTF. The DNA for the CDR3 is TGTGCCAGCGCACAGGGTCCCTATGGCTACACCTTC.